One and the same sample provided the 21 T cell receptor beta chains below, sequenced in a study of blood T cells in healthy people across ages. A second PCR, run for roughly 7 to 11 cycles, used a sample-barcoded 5' primer plus a J-beta primer mix. TCRdb analysed the 5' RACE reads with MiXCR anew, one entry per CDR3 protein. Seen here are some 1,800,000 distinct CDR3 sequences, roughly two fifths observed once, and the top ten hold under 30%. Sequenced input: blood. These receptors came from a human donor in good health.

The table lists this clonotype with a few counts. The chain recombines TRBV11-2 with TRBJ2-7; no reliable D call. Trimming removed 3 bases at V and 2 bases at J, with 14 bases between. The length of the CDR3 is 15 residues. Germline CDR1 and CDR2: SGHAT and FQNNGV. CDR3 nucleotide sequence: TGTGCCAGCAGCTTTTCATCTGTCGGAACCTACGAGCAGTACTTC. This codes for CASSFSSVGTYEQYF.

This clonotype was picked up a small number of times. This chain connects TRBV3-1 to TRBJ2-4; D may be TRBD1 or TRBD2 (5 bases each). The last part of the DNA fits TRBJ2-7 better; the J call may be wrong. CDR1 and CDR2 (germline): LGHDT, YNNKEL (reference sequence). The CDR3 extends over 16 amino acids. DNA of the CDR3: TGTGCCAGCAGCCAAGTCCTTCTGGGGGAACATTACGAGCAGTACTTC. It translates to CASSQVLLGEHYEQYF.

This clonotype has a single count. The rearrangement joins TRBV7-3 to TRBJ2-2; TRBD2 matches at 9 bases. J gave up 0 bases and V 5 bases, and 4 bases lay outside the gene matches. The germline gives CDR1 SGHTA, CDR2 FQGTGA. The CDR3 spans 16 residues. Written as DNA, the CDR3 is TGTGCCAGCAGCCGGGGACTAGCCCCGAACACCGGGGAGCTGTTTTTT. It codes for CASSRGLAPNTGELFF.

The chain has TRBV5-5 and TRBJ2-4, with 9 bases fitting TRBD1. The assigned J gene may be wrong: the sequence end matches TRBJ2-7 better. This CDR3 comprises 16 residues. Germline values: CDR1 SGHKS, CDR2 YYEKEE (reference sequence). The CDR3 spells CASSYKIRDRDHEQYF. The CDR3 nucleotides are TGTGCCAGCAGCTACAAAATCCGGGACAGGGACCACGAGCAGTACTTC.

This clonotype was counted once. This may be a read error, as it is one base from a much larger clone. This sequence joins TRBV24-1 and TRBJ1-2; no reliable D call. Germline V gives CDR1 KGHDR, CDR2 SFDVKD. The CDR3 consists of 11 residues. Trimming cost V 4 bases and J 3 bases, with 2 bases left between them. CDR3 in DNA: TGTGCCACCAGTGACCACTATGGCTACACCTTC. Encoded protein: CATSDHYGYTF.

This clonotype was seen once. The chain is built from TRBV7-9 and TRBJ2-2; D unresolved. Germline V gene data show CDR1 as SEHNR and CDR2 as FQNEAQ (reference sequence). Trimming left V 1 base short and J 0 bases short, with 6 bases between. There are 15 residues in the CDR3. In DNA form, the CDR3 reads TGTGCCAGCAGCTTAGTGGGGACGAACACCGGGGAGCTGTTTTTT. This codes for CASSLVGTNTGELFF.

The chain has TRBV12-3 or TRBV12-4 and TRBJ2-5; D call uncertain. The CDR3 length is 12 residues. V lost 8 bases and J lost 2, with 9 bases in between. The CDR3: CASQSIQETQYF. In DNA form, the CDR3 reads TGTGCCAGCCAAAGTATTCAAGAGACCCAGTACTTC.

In this sample, this clonotype turned up once. One end of the junction fails to match germline, which may point to a read error. V gene TRBV7-2 combines with J gene TRBJ2-4; D perhaps matches TRBD2 (7 bases). CDR1 and CDR2 from the germline V gene are SGHTA and FQGNSA. The CDR3 spans 15 residues. In DNA form, the CDR3 reads TGTGCCAACAGCTTAATGGGGGGCGGGGGAAACATTCAGTACTTC. Its translation: CANSLMGGGGNIQYF.

The table lists this clonotype with a few counts. The V gene is TRBV29-1, the J gene TRBJ2-4; D unresolved. V shed 5 bases and J shed 0 bases, with 8 bases lying between them. This CDR3 spans 13 amino acids. CDR1 is SQVTM and CDR2 is ANQGSEA in the germline V gene. The CDR3 DNA reads TGCAGCGTTTCCAGAATAGCCAAAAACATTCAGTACTTC. Protein sequence: CSVSRIAKNIQYF.

This clonotype was counted between two and nine times. The gene calls are TRBV7-6 and TRBJ2-5; the D call may be TRBD1 or TRBD2 (5 bases each). Trimming pared 4 bases from V and 10 bases from J, leaving 22 bases between. The CDR3 extends over 15 amino acids. CDR1 is SGHVS, CDR2 FNYEAQ, per germline. The CDR3 loop reads CASSSLSGTGRSQYF. The DNA for the CDR3 is TGTGCCAGCAGCTCTCTTTCCGGGACGGGAAGGAGCCAGTACTTC.

This clonotype was seen a handful of times. The chain recombines TRBV20-1 with TRBJ2-7; 8 bases are a match to TRBD1. CDR3 size: 14 residues. The V and J ends lost 5 bases and 3 bases, in that order; junction bases with no gene match: 9. Germline V lookup: CDR1 DFQATT, CDR2 SNEGSKA (reference sequence). CDR3 sequence reads: CSASSGTGYYEQYF. CDR3 in DNA: TGCAGTGCTTCATCCGGGACAGGATACTACGAGCAGTACTTC.

The chain carries TRBV6-2 or TRBV6-3 and TRBJ1-4; D might be TRBD1 (5 bases). The V end was cut by 8 bases, the J end by 12 bases, with 19 bases between. The CDR3 runs 13 residues. Germline CDR1 MNHEY, CDR2 SVGEGT. CDR3 sequence (DNA): TGTGCCAGCGGTCAAGTTAAAATACAGGAACTGTTTTTT. Translation: CASGQVKIQELFF.

The rearrangement joins TRBV15 to TRBJ2-1; D call uncertain. The CDR3 sequence is 17 residues long. Trimming took 3 bases from V and 4 from J, leaving 19 bases between them. Germline loops: CDR1 LNHNV, CDR2 YYDKDF (reference sequence). The CDR3 DNA follows: TGTGCCACCAGCAGTCGAGCACCCTCCGCTATTTACAATGAGCAGTTCTTC. This encodes CATSSRAPSAIYNEQFF.

This clonotype was picked up a small number of times. The V call is TRBV7-9, the J call TRBJ1-2, with D perhaps matching TRBD1 (6 bases). Germline CDR1 SEHNR, CDR2 FQNEAQ (reference sequence). Trimming cost V 0 bases and J 8 bases, with 7 bases left between them. The CDR3 runs to 12 residues. The CDR3 region is CASSLATGGYTF. The CDR3 nucleotides are TGTGCCAGCAGCTTAGCGACAGGCGGCTACACCTTC.

The CDR3 DNA reads TGTGCCACCAGCAGAGATAGGAGGACTGGCTATGGCTACACCTTC. This encodes CATSRDRRTGYGYTF. The gene calls are TRBV15 and TRBJ1-2; D not certain. This CDR3 is 15 amino acids long. V was cut by 0 bases and J by 4 bases, with 12 bases left in between. Germline values: CDR1 LNHNV, CDR2 YYDKDF (reference sequence).

The rearrangement uses TRBV27 and TRBJ2-1, with 11 bases aligning to TRBD1. This CDR3 has 14 residues. With V trimmed by 4 bases and J by 8 bases, 4 bases remained unmatched. The V gene's germline CDR1 is MNHEY and CDR2 SMNVEV (reference sequence). The CDR3 coding sequence is TGTGCCAGCAGTTCGGACAGGGGGCGGCATGAGCAGTTCTTC. It translates to CASSSDRGRHEQFF.

In its sample, this clonotype was seen a few times. The chain combines TRBV4-1 with TRBJ2-1, with D uncertain. CDR1 is MGHRA, CDR2 YSYEKL, per germline. V lost 1 base to trimming and J lost 0 bases, with 13 bases between them. The CDR3 extends over 17 amino acids. CDR3 DNA sequence: TGCGCCAGCAGCCAAGTTCTTGGTATAAGCTCCTACAATGAGCAGTTCTTC. It yields the protein CASSQVLGISSYNEQFF.

The chain has TRBV7-9 and TRBJ1-6; tentative D call: TRBD1 (5 bases). This CDR3 has 16 residues. Germline lookup yields CDR1 SEHNR and CDR2 FQNEAQ (reference sequence). Trimming took 7 bases from V and 3 from J, leaving 16 bases between them. CDR3 region: CASKQGNLNYNSPLHF. The CDR3 DNA is TGTGCCAGCAAGCAGGGAAATTTGAACTATAATTCACCCCTCCACTTT.

The rearrangement links TRBV29-1 to TRBJ2-3, with TRBD2 matching over 12 bases. This CDR3 is 16 amino acids long. Germline-derived CDR1 and CDR2 are SQVTM and ANQGSEA. The CDR3 sequence: CGATQTSGGPTDTQYF. The CDR3 nucleotides are TGCGGCGCCACACAGACTAGCGGGGGCCCCACAGATACGCAGTATTTT.

The CDR3 protein is CASSLAFVAGATYEQYF. The DNA for the CDR3 is TGTGCCAGCAGCTTGGCCTTTGTGGCAGGGGCTACCTACGAGCAGTACTTC. The rearrangement uses TRBV5-5 and TRBJ2-7; D perhaps matches TRBD1 (6 bases). Trimming took off 0 bases at V and 2 bases at J, with 18 bases between the two ends. This CDR3 is built from 17 residues. Germline lookup yields CDR1 SGHKS and CDR2 YYEKEE (reference sequence).

This clonotype was seen a handful of times. The chain combines TRBV12-3 or TRBV12-4 with TRBJ2-7, with 8 bases identical to TRBD2. The CDR3 loop spans 13 amino acids. V trimming: 3 bases; J trimming: 6 bases; junction bases outside the gene matches: 4. Written as DNA, the CDR3 is TGTGCCAGCAGTTTGGCGGGGGGAGCCGAGCAGTACTTC. It codes for CASSLAGGAEQYF.